This TCR beta chain was obtained from a study of PD-L1 blockade in urothelial cancer. Study as a whole: Men with urothelial cancer arising in the bladder made up about 85% of the roughly 30 patients. Samples of blood were analyzed 3 weeks (second dose) and 6 weeks after treatment start. General study results and limits: Those with durable benefit had larger increases in tumor-associated blood clones at 3 weeks.

Regarding this clone: Its antigen is still unknown.

Regarding time point: pretreatment peripheral blood. Patients presented with locally advanced or metastatic urothelial carcinoma. Using immunoSEQ multiplex PCR, the repertoire was profiled, and TCRdb retains in-frame clones only, with some absent. The sample has about 56,000 clones, less than 90% seen once. The J segment lost 6 bases and the V segment lost 0 bases, leaving 9 bases of the junction unmatched. The CDR3 runs to 15 residues. The germline V gene encodes CDR1 SGHRS and CDR2 YFSETQ. The rearrangement links TRBV5-1 to TRBJ2-7; 7 bases fit TRBD2. The sequencing used PBMCs, collected around atezolizumab (anti-PD-L1) treatment. This sequence originates from a man aged 70 or older with urothelial cancer. The CDR3 DNA reads as TGCGCCAGCAGCTTGGAGACGAGGGAGGGCCGCGAGCAGTACTTC. This sequence encodes CASSLETREGREQYF. Filled out from reference TRBV5-1 and TRBJ2-7, the complete variable domain reads KAGVTQTPRYLIKTRGQQVTLSCSPISGHRSVSWYQQTPGQGLQFLFEYFSETQRNKGNFPGRFSGRQFSNSRSEMNVSTLELGDSALYLCASSLETREGREQYFGPGTRLTVT.